Shown below are 7 T cell receptor beta chains from a single sample sequenced in a study of T cell responses to AZD1222 COVID-19 vaccine. Generated by immunoSEQ multiplex PCR, the TCRdb table keeps only in-frame clones and is missing some. The sample comprises 150,000 to 180,000 clones, about nine tenths of which are singletons, and over 1.5% rests with the top ten. The sample was peripheral blood, taken on day 0 of AZD1222 vaccination. The receptors here all came from an adult in good health.

V and J are TRBV5-1 and TRBJ2-2; D is perhaps TRBD2 (5 bases). Trimming removed 1 base from V and 7 bases from J, with 11 bases in between. This CDR3 is 14 amino acids long. CDR1 and CDR2 from the germline V gene are SGHRS and YFSETQ. CDR3 coding DNA: TGCGCCAGCAGCTTGAACGGGAATAGCGGGGAGCTGTTTTTT. This gives the protein CASSLNGNSGELFF.

The genes are TRBV6-5 and TRBJ2-3; tentatively, D is TRBD2 (5 bases). Germline V gene lookup returns CDR1 MNHEY and CDR2 SVGAGI. This CDR3 is 15 amino acids long. The germline V and J ends were trimmed by 7 bases and 0 bases, with 14 bases remaining between them. The CDR3 protein is CASKRSTASTDTQYF. The CDR3 DNA reads TGTGCCAGCAAGCGGAGCACGGCTAGCACAGATACGCAGTATTTT.

This clone showed up just a few times. The CDR3 sequence: CASSEWAGEQFF. The CDR3 DNA reads as TGTGCCAGCAGTGAATGGGCAGGTGAGCAGTTCTTC. The chain is built from TRBV25-1 and TRBJ2-1; D is uncertain. There are 12 residues in the CDR3. V lost 1 base, J lost 9 bases, and 7 bases lay in between. Germline lookup yields CDR1 MGHDK and CDR2 SYGVNS.

This chain joins TRBV12-3 or TRBV12-4 and TRBJ2-7; D ambiguous. This CDR3 is 13 amino acids long. V lost 4 bases and J lost 2, with 9 bases in between. Written as DNA, the CDR3 is TGTGCCAGCAGTTGGACGGATACCTACGAGCAGTACTTC. The encoded protein is CASSWTDTYEQYF.

The CDR3 DNA is TGTGCCAGCAACTTAGGACAGATACAAGAGACCCAGTACTTC. Protein: CASNLGQIQETQYF. The gene calls are TRBV9 and TRBJ2-5, with D possibly matching TRBD1 (6 bases). Germline CDR1 SGDLS, CDR2 YYNGEE. Trimming left V 6 bases short and J 2 bases short, with 14 bases between. The CDR3 totals 14 residues.

This clone came up once. Here the CDR3 reads CASRDYSSGYYEQYF. In DNA, the CDR3 is TGTGCCAGCAGGGACTATAGTAGCGGGTACTACGAGCAGTACTTC. The chain has TRBV2 and TRBJ2-7; TRBD2 aligns across 7 bases. The length of the CDR3 is 15 residues. Trimming took 6 bases from V and 3 from J; bases not matched to a gene: 11. The germline V gene encodes CDR1 SNHLY and CDR2 FYNNEI.

This chain connects TRBV7-2 to TRBJ1-5, with 7 nucleotides matching TRBD1. The CDR3 extends over 16 amino acids. Germline lookup yields CDR1 SGHTA and CDR2 FQGNSA. The V gene end was trimmed by 5 bases and the J gene end by 5 bases; junction bases not matched to a gene: 12. The CDR3 DNA follows: TGTGCCAGCAGCCCCGCAGACAGGGAGGCGTATCAGCCCCAGCATTTT. Protein sequence: CASSPADREAYQPQHF.